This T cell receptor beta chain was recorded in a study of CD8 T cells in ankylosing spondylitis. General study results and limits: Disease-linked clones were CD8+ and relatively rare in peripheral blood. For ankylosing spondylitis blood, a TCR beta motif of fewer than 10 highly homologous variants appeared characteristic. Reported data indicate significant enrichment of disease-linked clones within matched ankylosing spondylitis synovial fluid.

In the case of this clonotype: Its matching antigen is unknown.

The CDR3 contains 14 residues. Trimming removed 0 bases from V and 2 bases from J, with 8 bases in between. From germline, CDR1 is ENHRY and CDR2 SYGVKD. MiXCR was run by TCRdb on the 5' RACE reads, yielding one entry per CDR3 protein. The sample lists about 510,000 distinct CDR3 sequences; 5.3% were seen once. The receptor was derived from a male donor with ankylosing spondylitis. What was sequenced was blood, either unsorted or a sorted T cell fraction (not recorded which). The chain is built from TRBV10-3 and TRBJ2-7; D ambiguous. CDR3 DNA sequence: TGTGCCATCAGTGAGTCGTGGCAACCCTACGAGCAGTACTTC. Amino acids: CAISESWQPYEQYF.